Listed below are T cell receptor beta chains from one sample, sequenced in a study of beta chain features in type 1 diabetes. Sequenced by immunoSEQ multiplex PCR; TCRdb stores in-frame clones only, minus some. The table records around 350,000 clones, over 10% of them present only once. Specimen: naive CD4+ T cells from blood. The receptor set was obtained from a man between 18 and 29 years old in good health. Each CDR3 is given with its conserved first and last residue. The order of the fields is CDR3 length, V gene, J gene, CDR3 protein.

13	TRBV28	TRBJ1-1	CASSATMNTEAFF
15	TRBV6-6	TRBJ2-5	CASRPPLVREETQYF
16	TRBV11-2	TRBJ2-1	CASSLGAASSYNEQFF
17	TRBV7-8	TRBJ2-1	CASSPLRLAGIVHEQFF
15	TRBV14	TRBJ1-2	CASSPLGTGDYGYTF
17	TRBV21-1	TRBJ1-5	CASSKAGASGSYQPQHF
17	TRBV2	TRBJ2-7	CASSESLAGGNSYEQYF
15	TRBV18	TRBJ2-7	CASSRGFSLVYEQYF
13	TRBV29-1	TRBJ1-5	CSVRQSSNQPQHF
14	TRBV29-1	TRBJ2-3	CSVAAGGRTDTQYF